One sample yielded the 10 T cell receptor beta chains listed below, sequenced in a study of blood T cell repertoires in COVID-19 (dated by TCRdb to about 2020). Preparation of the library involved the immunoSEQ multiplex PCR assay. TCRdb took over this immuneACCESS table, retaining in-frame rearrangements with V and J assigned. Such tables are incomplete; in checked studies, under half of the missing clones stem from an unresolved V gene, and the remainder is unexplained. This sample is represented by roughly 350,000 clones; about 92% of them were singletons. Jointly, the top ten make up less than 20% of the sample. The sequencing input was PBMCs or T cells enriched from blood (not recorded which). These receptors came from a woman in her thirties who had recovered from COVID-19.

The CDR3 DNA sequence: TGTGCCAGCAGCGAGGCACAGGGGGCGGCACTTATGGATACGCAGTATTTT. Amino acids: CASSEAQGAALMDTQYF. The rearrangement joins TRBV9 to TRBJ2-3; 9 bases line up with TRBD1. The CDR3 contains 17 residues. V dropped 3 bases and J dropped 6; count of bases not matched to a gene: 14. CDR1 and CDR2 (germline): SGDLS, YYNGEE.

The chain combines TRBV7-6 with TRBJ1-1; D remains ambiguous. V lost 5 bases and J lost 4, with 11 bases in between. There are 13 residues in the CDR3. Germline-derived CDR1 and CDR2 are SGHVS and FNYEAQ. CDR3 DNA: TGTGCCAGCAGCCCCCCGGAGGGCACTGAAGCTTTCTTT. Protein product: CASSPPEGTEAFF.

The rearrangement links TRBV29-1 to TRBJ2-1; TRBD2 matches 7 bases. The CDR3 has 13 amino acids. The junction had 7 bases not matched to a gene; V was cut back by 7 bases and J by 4 bases. Germline V lookup: CDR1 SQVTM, CDR2 ANQGSEA. The CDR3 DNA reads TGCAGCGCGGCGGGAGTCGGGTACAATGAGCAGTTCTTC. It translates to CSAAGVGYNEQFF.

Only one count was recorded for this clone. The rearrangement uses TRBV28 and TRBJ1-6; 8 bases align to TRBD1. The V segment lost 6 bases and the J segment 2 bases; nucleotides outside the gene matches: 9. The CDR3 has 17 amino acids. Germline V gives CDR1 MDHEN, CDR2 SYDVKM. DNA of the CDR3: TGTGCCAGCAGCCGACGGACAGGGATCACCTATAATTCACCCCTCCACTTT. Amino acid sequence: CASSRRTGITYNSPLHF.

The rearrangement uses TRBV27 and TRBJ1-2, with TRBD1 as a possible D gene (5 bases). Germline V gene lookup returns CDR1 MNHEY and CDR2 SMNVEV (reference sequence). This CDR3 is 13 amino acids long. V was cut by 0 bases and J by 7 bases, with 9 bases left in between. CDR3 coding DNA: TGTGCCAGCAGTTTATCACAGGCAGCTGGCTACACCTTC. Translation gives CASSLSQAAGYTF.

V and J are TRBV2 and TRBJ1-2; TRBD1 matches 10 bases. Germline loops: CDR1 SNHLY, CDR2 FYNNEI. V lost 6 bases and J lost 4; bases outside the gene matches: 5. The CDR3 is 14 residues long. DNA for the CDR3: TGTGCCAGCAGGGGACAGGGGATTGGCTATGGCTACACCTTC. It codes for CASRGQGIGYGYTF.

The chain couples TRBV15 to TRBJ1-1; possible D gene TRBD1, 5 bases. The V end was cut by 3 bases, the J end by 0 bases, with 11 bases between. The CDR3 has 15 residues. CDR1 is LNHNV and CDR2 is YYDKDF in the germline V gene (reference sequence). The CDR3 DNA is TGTGCCACCAGCAGGTACAGGCTCATGAACACTGAAGCTTTCTTT. Protein sequence: CATSRYRLMNTEAFF. Based on the CDR3 plus reference TRBV15 and TRBJ1-1, the full variable domain is DAMVIQNPRYQVTQFGKPVTLSCSQTLNHNVMYWYQQKSSQAPKLLFHYYDKDFNNEADTPDNFQSRRPNTSFCFLDIRSPGLGDTAMYLCATSRYRLMNTEAFFGQGTRLTVV.

V and J are TRBV6-5 and TRBJ2-1; 8 nucleotides line up with TRBD1. Losses at the gene ends were 7 bases for V and 8 bases for J; bases not matched to a gene: 7. CDR3 length: 13 residues. Per germline, CDR1 MNHEY and CDR2 SVGAGI. CDR3 nucleotides: TGTGCCAGCAAAGCAGGGGGCTTTCATGAGCAGTTCTTC. Its translation: CASKAGGFHEQFF.

V gene TRBV18 combines with J gene TRBJ2-7; D uncertain. Germline values: CDR1 KGHSH, CDR2 LQKENI. The CDR3 runs 11 residues. V was cut by 3 bases and J by 7 bases, with 7 bases left in between. Written as DNA, the CDR3 is TGTGCCAGCTCACCGAACATTGAGCAGTACTTC. Its protein product is CASSPNIEQYF.

The chain carries TRBV10-3 and TRBJ1-1, with D unresolved. The CDR3 covers 12 residues. From germline, CDR1 is ENHRY and CDR2 SYGVKD. Trimming cost V 7 bases and J 1 base, with 7 bases left between them. The CDR3 here is CAITDWNTEAFF. DNA of the CDR3: TGTGCCATCACCGACTGGAACACTGAAGCTTTCTTT.